Sequencing of this TCR beta chain was carried out in a study of neurological immune-mediated disorders (dated by TCRdb to between 2018 and 2021). Background on the whole study: Among the approximately 35 multiple sclerosis patients, relapsing-remitting MS was present in roughly 30 and secondary progressive MS was present in 3. Using UMI-based sequencing, the study compared peripheral blood TCR-beta repertoires from patients with HTLV-I-associated myelopathy (HAM/TSP), patients with multiple sclerosis, and healthy controls. Alongside PBMC samples, the set of some 98 TCR-beta libraries contained longitudinal samples, technical triplicates, and paired CD4+ and CD8+ T-cell subsets that had been sorted. The cohort included 68 subjects: some 15 with HAM/TSP, about 35 with multiple sclerosis, and approximately 20 healthy controls. The paper's findings and limits, for the study overall: TCR clonal expansion was highest in HAM/TSP patients and lowest in MS patients, with MS patients falling below even healthy controls. In phylogenetic analysis, the repertoires of 18 of 34 MS patients grouped into a cluster of related CDR3 sequences, which suggests a possible signature at the repertoire level. The MS cluster was not associated with any clinical or MRI features, and the authors stated that larger cohorts are needed. Across subjects, expanded clones never shared an identical CDR3 amino acid sequence, which suggests that the TCR-beta repertoires in every group were private.

For the unsorted PBMC libraries, 2 million PBMCs were stored in RNAlater at -80 degrees C until RNA extraction and were used to generate the libraries. The multiple sclerosis patients were enrolled in a US clinical protocol that used magnetic resonance imaging to evaluate disease progression. Peripheral blood underwent Ficoll-Hypaque density gradient centrifugation to isolate PBMCs, which were then cryopreserved in liquid nitrogen. cDNA was synthesized by template-switch 5'RACE using a primer with a 10-nucleotide random unique molecular identifier that tagged each TCR transcript. Over 170 million TCR-beta sequences, covering 15-18 subjects, were produced in each sequencing run. The RNeasy kit was used for extraction of total RNA. The KAPA Real-time Library Amplification kit was used to amplify TCR-beta VDJ regions with primers targeting the TCR constant region and the 5'RACE anchor. A first PCR added sample indexes and Illumina adaptors, after which a second PCR increased the library yield. After Ampure bead purification, the TCR product of roughly 650 bp was size-selected on a 2% E-gel SizeSelection system. Before pooling, library quality was checked on a Bioanalyzer, concentration was measured with Qubit, and libraries were quantified with the Kapa Library Quantification kit. Libraries were sequenced paired-end 2 x 150 bp on an Illumina HiSeq 2500. To increase sequence diversity, about 23-32% phiX was spiked into each library pool. In the original analysis: Quality-filtered reads were processed with the UMI-based MiGEC pipeline, which removed over 75% of raw TCR sequences during error correction. IMGT germline references were used for aligning VDJ genes, and each clonotype was defined as a unique CDR3 amino acid sequence together with its V-J genes. VDJtools evaluated clonal expansion, Shannon diversity and CDR3 relatedness (CalcPairwiseDistances, ClusterSamples); CLCbio workbench built phylogenetic trees. Expanded clones were defined as having at least 8 unique UMIs, based on coefficient-of-variation modelling across technical triplicates. TCRdb reprocessed the public reads (quality trimming at Q25 with fastp, clone calling with MiXCR) and kept in-frame beta chains. All rows with the same CDR3 protein become a single entry with the most common DNA and genes. The V and J calls and clone size come from TCRdb's table, not from the authors' own analysis. A total of about 55,000 distinct CDR3 sequences appear in this sample, around 3.6% of them only once. Around 1.5% of the sample is in the top ten clones.

Regarding this clonotype: No antigen is known for it. This may be a read error, as it is one base from a much larger clone.

The sample comprised PBMCs. The clonotype originates from a man younger than 40 with multiple sclerosis.

The nucleotide sequence is TGCAGTGCTAGTGGATCCGGGACTAGTCAAGAGCAGTACTTC. It encodes CSASGSGTSQEQYF. The sequence joins TRBV20-1 to TRBJ2-7, with 8 central nucleotides matching TRBD2. Germline trimming: 3 bases from V, 7 bases from J; junction bases outside gene matches: 11. CDR1 DFQATT and CDR2 SNEGSKA were looked up in the germline V gene (reference sequence). Inclusive of the bounding cysteine and phenylalanine, the CDR3 is 14 residues long. The retained sequence is limited to the CDR3, 42 bases, with the frame set at the first base.